This T cell receptor (beta chain) emerged from a study of cytomegalovirus exposure and HLA in healthy donors. Use of 60 Vbeta and 13 Jbeta primers characterized the PCR. TCRdb's table, derived via immunoSEQ multiplex PCR, lists solely in-frame clones and lacks some. Across just under 65,000 clones, the top ten clones capture about 16% of the sample. CDR3 length equals 12 residues. With 5 bases clipped from V and 7 bases from J, the junction kept 1 base outside the gene matches. Germline-derived CDR1 and CDR2 are GTSNPN and SVGIG (reference sequence). This TCR was sampled from a boy between 10 and 17 years old in good health and CMV-seronegative. The specimen was PBMCs. The J gene is TRBJ2-1, the V gene TRBV30; 11 positions match TRBD1. Here the CDR3 reads CAWGDRGNEQFF. DNA of the CDR3: TGTGCCTGGGGGGACAGGGGGAATGAGCAGTTCTTC.